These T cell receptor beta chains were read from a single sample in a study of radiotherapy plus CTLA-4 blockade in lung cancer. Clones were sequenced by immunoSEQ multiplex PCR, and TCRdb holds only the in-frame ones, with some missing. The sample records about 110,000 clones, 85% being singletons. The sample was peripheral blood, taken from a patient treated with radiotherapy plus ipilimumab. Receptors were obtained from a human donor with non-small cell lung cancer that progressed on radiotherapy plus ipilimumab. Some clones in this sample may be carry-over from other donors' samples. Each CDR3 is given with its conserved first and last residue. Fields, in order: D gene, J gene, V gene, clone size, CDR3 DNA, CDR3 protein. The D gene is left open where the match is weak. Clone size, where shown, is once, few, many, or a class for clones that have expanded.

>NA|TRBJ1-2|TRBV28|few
TGTGCCAGCAGTTTATCAGGGTTCTATGGCTACACCTTC
CASSLSGFYGYTF
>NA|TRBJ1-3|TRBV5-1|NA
TGCGCCAGCAGCTCAGGACGGGGTACTGGAAACACCATATATTTT
CASSSGRGTGNTIYF
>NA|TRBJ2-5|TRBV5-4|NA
TGTGCCAGCAGCTTGGACCAGTTCGTTTTGGAGACCCAGTACTTC
CASSLDQFVLETQYF
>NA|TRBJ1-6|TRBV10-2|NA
TGCGCCAGCAGTGAGTCGGGGGTGACCCTCCACTTT
CASSESGVTLHF
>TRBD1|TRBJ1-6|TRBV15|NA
TGTGCCACCAGCAGAGGACAGGGCTCCTATAATTCACCCCTCCACTTT
CATSRGQGSYNSPLHF
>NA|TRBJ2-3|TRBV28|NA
TGTGCCAGCAGTTTAGGTACAGATACGCAGTATTTT
CASSLGTDTQYF
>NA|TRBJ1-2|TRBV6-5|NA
TGTGCCAGCTCCCGGGGGGGGAAGGACTATGGCTACACCTTC
CASSRGGKDYGYTF
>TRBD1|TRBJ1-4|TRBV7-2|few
TGTGCCAGCAGCCAAAACACAGGGGCGGGTGAAAAACTGTTTTTT
CASSQNTGAGEKLFF
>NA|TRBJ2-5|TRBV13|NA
TGTGCCAGCAGCGGTGAGGACTTCCAAGAGACCCAGTACTTC
CASSGEDFQETQYF
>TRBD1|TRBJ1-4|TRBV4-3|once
TGCGCCAGCAGCCAGGGACAGTGGGGGAGTGAAAAACTGTTTTTT
CASSQGQWGSEKLFF
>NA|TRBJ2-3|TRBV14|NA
TGTGCCAGCAGCTCTCAAGTCAGGGCGCATACGCAGTATTTT
CASSSQVRAHTQYF
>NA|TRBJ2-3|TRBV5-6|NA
TGTGCCAGCAGCTTGTTGGGGGTCGCGGGACAGTACGAAGACTGGCAGTATTTT
CASSLLGVAGQYEDWQYF
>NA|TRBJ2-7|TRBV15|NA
TGTGCCACCAGCAGCTACCGGGACGGCGAGCAGTACTTC
CATSSYRDGEQYF
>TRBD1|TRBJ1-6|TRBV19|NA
TGTGCCAGTAGCTATGACAGGGCTGATAATTCACCCCTCCACTTT
CASSYDRADNSPLHF
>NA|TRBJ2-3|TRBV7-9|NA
TGTGCCAGCAGCTTAGGGGCAGGGGTGACAGATACGCAGTATTTT
CASSLGAGVTDTQYF
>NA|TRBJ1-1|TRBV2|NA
TGTGCCAGCAGCGTGATCGGGAGCACTGAAGCTTTCTTT
CASSVIGSTEAFF
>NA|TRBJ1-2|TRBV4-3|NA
TGCGCCAGCAGCCAAGAAGGGGCCAGAGGCTACACCTTC
CASSQEGARGYTF
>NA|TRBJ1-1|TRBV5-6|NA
TGTGCCAGCAGCTTAAGTTCCCACGGGGAAGCTTTCTTT
CASSLSSHGEAFF
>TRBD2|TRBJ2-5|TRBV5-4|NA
TGTGCCAGCAGCTCGGGACTAACCCCCCAAGAGACCCAGTACTTC
CASSSGLTPQETQYF
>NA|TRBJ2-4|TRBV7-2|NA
TGTGCCAGCACCATCGCCGGGACGGGCAAAAACATTCAGTACTTC
CASTIAGTGKNIQYF
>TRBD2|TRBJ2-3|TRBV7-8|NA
TGTGCCAGCAGCTTGGGACTAGCGGGGACAGATACGCAGTATTTT
CASSLGLAGTDTQYF
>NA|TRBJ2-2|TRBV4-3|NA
TGCGCCAGCAGCCAAGTCGGGAATAAAGGGTTCCGCACCGGGGAGCTGTTTTTT
CASSQVGNKGFRTGELFF
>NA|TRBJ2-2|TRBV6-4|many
TGTGCCAGCAGTACCGACTCCACCGGGGAGCTGTTTTTT
CASSTDSTGELFF
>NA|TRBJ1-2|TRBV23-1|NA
TGCGCCACCGACACGGATTTGAGAGGCTACACCTTC
CATDTDLRGYTF
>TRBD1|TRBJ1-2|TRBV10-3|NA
TGTGCCATCAGTGCCACGGACAGGGCCGTCTATGGCTACACCTTC
CAISATDRAVYGYTF
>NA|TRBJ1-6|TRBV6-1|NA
TGTGCCAGCAGTGCGGGGGTAGGAGTTAATTCACCCCTCCACTTT
CASSAGVGVNSPLHF
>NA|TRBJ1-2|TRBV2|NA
TGTGCCAGCAGTGAAATGGAGGTAAATGGCTACACCTTC
CASSEMEVNGYTF
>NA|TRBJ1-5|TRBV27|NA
TGTGCCAGCAGTTACCGAGGGGACGGAAATTATCAGCCCCAGCATTTT
CASSYRGDGNYQPQHF
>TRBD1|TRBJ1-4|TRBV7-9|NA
TGTGCCAGCAGCTACTGGGACAGGACCGAAAAACTGTTTTTT
CASSYWDRTEKLFF
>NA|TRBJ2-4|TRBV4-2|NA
TGTGCCAGCAGCCTCGAAGGCGGGGGCTTATCCAAAAACATTCAGTACTTC
CASSLEGGGLSKNIQYF
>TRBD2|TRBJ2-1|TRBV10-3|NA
TGTGCCATCAGTGGGCTGACTAGCGGGGGGGACAATGAGCAGTTCTTC
CAISGLTSGGDNEQFF
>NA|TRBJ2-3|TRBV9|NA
TGTGCCAGCAGCGTAGCACGGGGCACAGATACGCAGTATTTT
CASSVARGTDTQYF
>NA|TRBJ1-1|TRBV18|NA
TGTGCCAGCTCACCACCTTCAGACATGAACACTGAAGCTTTCTTT
CASSPPSDMNTEAFF
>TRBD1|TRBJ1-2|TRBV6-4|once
TGTGCCAGCAGTGAGTATGAGGGACAGAACTATGGCTACACCTTC
CASSEYEGQNYGYTF
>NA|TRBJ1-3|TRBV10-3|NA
TGTGCCGTACTCAAAGGGACGTCGGGAAACACCATATATTTT
CAVLKGTSGNTIYF
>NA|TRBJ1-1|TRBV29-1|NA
TGCAGCGTTAGAGAGGAATTGGTCGAGGACACTGAAGCTTTCTTT
CSVREELVEDTEAFF
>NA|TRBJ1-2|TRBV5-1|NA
TGCGCCAGCAGCCTTGGGACTCAGGGAGCCGATGGCTACACCTTC
CASSLGTQGADGYTF
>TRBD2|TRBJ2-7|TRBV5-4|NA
TGTGCCAGCAGCTTGAGGGGAGCGGGGGTCTACGAGCAGTACTTC
CASSLRGAGVYEQYF
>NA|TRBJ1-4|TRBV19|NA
TGTGCCAGTACCACCAGACAGGACCGTGGTGAAAAACTGTTTTTT
CASTTRQDRGEKLFF
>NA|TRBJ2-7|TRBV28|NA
TGTGCCAGCAGTTTAGGTCAGAACTACGAGCAGTACTTC
CASSLGQNYEQYF
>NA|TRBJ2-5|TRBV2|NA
TGTGCCAGCAGTCTGGACAGAAGCCAAGAGACCCAGTACTTC
CASSLDRSQETQYF
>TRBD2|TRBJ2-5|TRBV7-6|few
TGTGCCAGCAGCCAGATCGTTGGGGGGGATCGTGAGACCCAGTACTTC
CASSQIVGGDRETQYF
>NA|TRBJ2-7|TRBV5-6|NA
TGTGCCAGCAGCTTGCAGACCGACTACGAGCAGTACTTC
CASSLQTDYEQYF
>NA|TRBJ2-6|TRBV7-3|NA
TGTGCCAGCAGCGTATACGTACGCTTACAAAGTCGGGCCAACGTCCTGACTTTC
CASSVYVRLQSRANVLTF
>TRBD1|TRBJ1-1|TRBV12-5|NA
TGTGCTAGTGGTTTGCACCCAGGGGGCCTGAACACTGAAGCTTTCTTT
CASGLHPGGLNTEAFF
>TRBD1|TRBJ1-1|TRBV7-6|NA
TGTGCCAGCAGCGCGACAGGGGGCAATTTGAACACTGAAGCTTTCTTT
CASSATGGNLNTEAFF
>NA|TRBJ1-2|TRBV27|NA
TGTGCCAGCAGTTTAATCACAGGAGGAGATGGCTACACCTTC
CASSLITGGDGYTF
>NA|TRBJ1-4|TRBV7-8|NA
TGTGCCAGCAGCTTAGGACGGACTAATGAAAAACTGTTTTTT
CASSLGRTNEKLFF
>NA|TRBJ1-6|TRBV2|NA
TGTGCCAGCAATGAAGTAGGGTGGAATTCACCCCTCCACTTT
CASNEVGWNSPLHF
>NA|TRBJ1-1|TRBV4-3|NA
TGCGCCAGCAGCCAAGGAATTAACCGGGTCGAAGCTTTCTTT
CASSQGINRVEAFF
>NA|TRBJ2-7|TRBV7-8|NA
TGTGCCAGCAGCTTAAACGGCGACGAGCAGTACTTC
CASSLNGDEQYF
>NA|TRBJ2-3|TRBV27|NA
TGTGCCAGCAGATCCCCTACACCCTACACAGATACGCAGTATTTT
CASRSPTPYTDTQYF
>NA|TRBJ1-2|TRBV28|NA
TGTGCCAGCACCTCAAGGGGAAAGGGGGTGTTGGGCGGCTACACCTTC
CASTSRGKGVLGGYTF
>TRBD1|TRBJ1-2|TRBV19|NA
TGTGCCACCCGAGGGACAGCCCTCTCTTATGGCTACACCTTC
CATRGTALSYGYTF
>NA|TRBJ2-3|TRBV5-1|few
TGCGCCAGCAGCTTTCCAACTAGCACAGATACGCAGTATTTT
CASSFPTSTDTQYF
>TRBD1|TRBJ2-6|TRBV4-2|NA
TGTGCCAGCAGCCCAAAGGGGGCGGCTGGGGCCAACGTCCTGACTTTC
CASSPKGAAGANVLTF
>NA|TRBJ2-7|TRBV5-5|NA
TGTGCCAGCAGCCTCTGGCCCTACGAGCAGTACTTC
CASSLWPYEQYF
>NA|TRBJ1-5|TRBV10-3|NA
TGTGCCATCGGGGTTAATAGCAATCAGCCCCAGCATTTT
CAIGVNSNQPQHF